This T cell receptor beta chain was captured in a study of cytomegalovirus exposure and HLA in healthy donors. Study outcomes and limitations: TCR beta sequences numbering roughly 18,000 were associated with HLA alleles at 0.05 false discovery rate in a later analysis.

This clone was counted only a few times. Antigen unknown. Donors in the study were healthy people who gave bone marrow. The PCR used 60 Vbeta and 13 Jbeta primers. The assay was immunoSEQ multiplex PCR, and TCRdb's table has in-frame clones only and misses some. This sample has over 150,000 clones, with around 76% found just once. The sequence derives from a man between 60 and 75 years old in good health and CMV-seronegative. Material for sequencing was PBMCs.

The CDR3 loop is CASSVPAGPGETQYF. For the CDR3, the DNA is TGTGCCAGCAGTGTACCTGCGGGACCTGGGGAGACCCAGTACTTC. V is TRBV7-6 and J is TRBJ2-5; TRBD2 might be the D (6 bases). Germline CDR1 SGHVS, CDR2 FNYEAQ. This CDR3 is 15 amino acids long. The germline V and J ends were trimmed by 6 bases and 5 bases, with 19 bases remaining between them. The full variable domain, its missing parts supplied by reference TRBV7-6 and TRBJ2-5, is GAGVSQSPRYKVTKRGQDVALRCDPISGHVSLYWYRQALGQGPEFLTYFNYEAQQDKSGLPNDRFSAERPEGSISTLTIQRTEQRDSAMYRCASSVPAGPGETQYFGPGTRLLVL.